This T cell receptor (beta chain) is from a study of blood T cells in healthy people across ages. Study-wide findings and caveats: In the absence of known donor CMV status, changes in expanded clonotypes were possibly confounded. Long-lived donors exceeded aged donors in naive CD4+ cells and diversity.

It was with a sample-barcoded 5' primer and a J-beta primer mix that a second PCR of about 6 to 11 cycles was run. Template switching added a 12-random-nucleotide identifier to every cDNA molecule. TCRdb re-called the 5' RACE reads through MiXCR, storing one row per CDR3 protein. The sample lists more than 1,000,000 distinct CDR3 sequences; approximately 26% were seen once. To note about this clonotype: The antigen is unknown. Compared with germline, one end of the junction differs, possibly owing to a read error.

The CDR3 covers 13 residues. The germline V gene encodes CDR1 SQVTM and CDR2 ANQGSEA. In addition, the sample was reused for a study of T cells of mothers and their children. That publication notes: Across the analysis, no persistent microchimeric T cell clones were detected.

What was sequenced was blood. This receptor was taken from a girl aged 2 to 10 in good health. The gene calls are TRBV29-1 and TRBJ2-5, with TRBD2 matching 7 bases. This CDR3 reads CSQGEGQLETQYF. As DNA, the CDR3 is TGCAGCCAAGGGGAGGGGCAGTTGGAGACCCAATACTTC. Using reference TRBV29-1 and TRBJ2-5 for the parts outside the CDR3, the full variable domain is SAVISQKPSRDICQRGTSLTIQCQVDSQVTMMFWYRQQPGQSLTLIATANQGSEATYESGFVIDKFPISRPNLTFSTLTVSNMSPEDSSIYLCSQGEGQLETQYFGPGTRLLVL.